This T cell receptor (beta chain) was sequenced for a study of blood T cells in healthy people across ages. Germline assignment: CDR1 SNHLY and CDR2 FYNNEI. This CDR3 region has 13 residues. Primed by a sample-barcoded 5' primer and a J-beta primer mix, a second PCR proceeded for 7 to 11 cycles. TCRdb ran MiXCR on the 5' RACE reads and lists one entry per CDR3 protein. The table lists under 2 million distinct CDR3 sequences, 34% of them singletons, with about 11% in the top ten. Study conclusions and caveats: From one million sequenced T cells, diversity estimates were lower bounds.

At least 7 million PBMCs were isolated per sample. In the case of this clonotype: The antigen is unknown. An end of the junction differs from the germline gene, which may be a read error.

This TCR was recovered from a woman younger than 45 in good health. The rearrangement joins TRBV2 to TRBJ2-3; D gene uncertain. Sequencing input: blood. The CDR3 DNA reads TGTGCCAGCAGTGATTGGGGTGCAGATGCGCAGTATTTT. Translated, it gives CASSDWGADAQYF. Full variable domain (rest looked up from reference TRBV2 and TRBJ2-3): EPEVTQTPSHQVTQMGQEVILRCVPISNHLYFYWYRQILGQKVEFLVSFYNNEISEKSEIFDDQFSVERPDGSNFTLKIRSTKLEDSAMYFCASSDWGADAQYFGPGTRLTVL.